This T cell receptor beta chain was recorded in a study of blood T cell repertoires in COVID-19. Study details: The cDNA or gDNA used as material had been derived from T cells, B-cell-depleted T cells, or PBMCs.

The CDR3 is 15 amino acids. Germline-derived CDR1 and CDR2 are SGHDT and YYEEEE. Comments on this clone: Germline is not matched at one junction end, which may reflect a read error.

Per the original data handling: Researchers report that nucleated cell counts were estimated from reference gene primer amplification. TCRdb's copy holds only in-frame clones and misses some; the assay was immunoSEQ multiplex PCR. V, J and clone size are those of that table, while D and trimming were read from the DNA. The sample has 95,000 to 120,000 clones, approximately 80% seen once; the top ten hold over 7.5%. The sequencing sample was made of peripheral blood. This chain joins TRBV5-6 and TRBJ1-1, with TRBD1 identical over 9 bases. This clonotype originated in a middle-aged woman with acute or convalescent COVID-19. The CDR3 loop is CASSFGTGKNAEAFF. Written as DNA, the CDR3 is TGTGCCAGCAGCTTTGGGACAGGGAAGAACGCTGAAGCTTTCTTT.